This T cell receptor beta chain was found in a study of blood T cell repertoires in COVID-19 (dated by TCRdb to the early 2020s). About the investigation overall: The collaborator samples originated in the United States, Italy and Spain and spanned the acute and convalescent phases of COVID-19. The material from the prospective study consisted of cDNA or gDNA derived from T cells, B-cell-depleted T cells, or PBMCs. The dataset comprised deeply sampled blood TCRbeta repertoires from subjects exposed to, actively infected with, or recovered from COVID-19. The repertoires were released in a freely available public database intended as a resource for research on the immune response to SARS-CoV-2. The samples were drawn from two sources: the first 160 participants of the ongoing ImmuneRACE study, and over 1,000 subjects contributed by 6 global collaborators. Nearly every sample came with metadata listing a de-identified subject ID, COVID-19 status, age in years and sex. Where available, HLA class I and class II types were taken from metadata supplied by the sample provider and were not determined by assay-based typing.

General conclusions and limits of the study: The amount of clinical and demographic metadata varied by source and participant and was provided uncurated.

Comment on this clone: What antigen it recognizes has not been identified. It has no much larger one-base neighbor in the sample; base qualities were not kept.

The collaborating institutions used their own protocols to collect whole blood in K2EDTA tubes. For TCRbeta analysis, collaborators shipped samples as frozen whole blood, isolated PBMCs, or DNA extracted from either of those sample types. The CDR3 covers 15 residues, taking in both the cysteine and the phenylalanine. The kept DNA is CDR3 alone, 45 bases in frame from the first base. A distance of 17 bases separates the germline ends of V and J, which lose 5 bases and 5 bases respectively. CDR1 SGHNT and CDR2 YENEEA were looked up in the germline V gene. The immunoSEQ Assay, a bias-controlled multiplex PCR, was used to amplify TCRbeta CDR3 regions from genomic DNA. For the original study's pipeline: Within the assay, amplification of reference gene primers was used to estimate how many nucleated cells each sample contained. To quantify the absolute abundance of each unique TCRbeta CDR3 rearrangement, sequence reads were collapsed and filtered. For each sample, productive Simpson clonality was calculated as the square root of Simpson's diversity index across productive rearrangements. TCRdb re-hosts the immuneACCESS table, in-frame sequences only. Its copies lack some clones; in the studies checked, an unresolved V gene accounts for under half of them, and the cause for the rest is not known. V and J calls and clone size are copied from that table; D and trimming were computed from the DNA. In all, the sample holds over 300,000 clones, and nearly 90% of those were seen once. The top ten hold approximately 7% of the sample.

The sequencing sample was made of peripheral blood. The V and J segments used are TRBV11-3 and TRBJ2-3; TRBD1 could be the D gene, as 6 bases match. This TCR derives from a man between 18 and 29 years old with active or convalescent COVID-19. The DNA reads TGTGCCAGCAGCCCCCGTTGGGGGCTGGGAGATACGCAGTATTTT. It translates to CASSPRWGLGDTQYF.